These 29 T cell receptor beta chains were all obtained from the same sample, sequenced in a study of blood T cell repertoires in COVID-19. The repertoire was sequenced with immunoSEQ multiplex PCR; TCRdb's copy has only in-frame clones and lacks some. Among 200,000 to 250,000 clones, 80% to 90% were seen once, and the ten largest hold over 2%. The source material was peripheral blood. These receptors were obtained from a woman in her 50s with acute or convalescent COVID-19.

The chain employs TRBV19 and TRBJ1-2; maybe TRBD1 (5 bases). The CDR3 has 12 amino acids. V lost 3 bases and J 8 bases, leaving 10 bases between the germline ends. Looked up from germline, CDR1 is LNHDA and CDR2 is SQIVND (reference sequence). CDR3 sequence reads: CASSIGGVGYTF. For the CDR3, the DNA is TGTGCCAGTAGTATCGGGGGGGTCGGCTACACCTTC.

The gene calls are TRBV4-1 and TRBJ1-6, with no clear D. V was clipped by 0 bases and J by 3 bases, with 9 bases between them. The germline V gene encodes CDR1 MGHRA and CDR2 YSYEKL. The CDR3 totals 16 residues. The CDR3 here is CASSQEFDFYNSPLHF. The CDR3 coding sequence is TGCGCCAGCAGCCAAGAGTTCGACTTCTATAATTCACCCCTCCACTTT.

This chain links TRBV5-4 with TRBJ1-3; D remains ambiguous. The CDR3 is 14 amino acids. The germline gives CDR1 SGHNT, CDR2 YYREEE (reference sequence). V was cut by 4 bases and J by 1 base, with 9 bases left in between. The CDR3 here is CASSRDISGNTIYF. The CDR3, as DNA: TGTGCCAGCAGCCGTGACATTTCTGGAAACACCATATATTTT.

The chain combines TRBV5-1 with TRBJ2-1; 9 positions match TRBD2. J lost 2 bases, V lost 4 bases, and 4 bases had no gene match. The CDR3 contains 15 residues. Germline lookup yields CDR1 SGHRS and CDR2 YFSETQ. The CDR3 nucleotides read TGCGCCAGCAGCCAAGCGGGGGGCCCCTACAATGAGCAGTTCTTC. Protein sequence: CASSQAGGPYNEQFF.

The gene calls are TRBV19 and TRBJ1-5; D gene ambiguous. Germline assignment: CDR1 LNHDA and CDR2 SQIVND (reference sequence). The length of the CDR3 is 14 residues. V was trimmed by 1 base and J by 6 bases, leaving 10 bases between them. CDR3 residues: CASSIVRVGQPQHF. The DNA for the CDR3 is TGTGCCAGTAGTATAGTGAGGGTGGGTCAGCCCCAGCATTTT.

The rearrangement links TRBV6-5 to TRBJ1-2, with TRBD1 matching over 7 bases. CDR1 and CDR2 (germline): MNHEY, SVGAGI. CDR3 length: 15 amino acids. Trimming cost V 2 bases and J 8 bases; bases outside gene matches: 11. The DNA for the CDR3 is TGTGCCAGCAGTTACACTTACAGGGGAGGCGGAGGCTACACCTTC. It specifies CASSYTYRGGGGYTF.

The genes are TRBV27 and TRBJ1-5; TRBD1 agrees at 7 bases. V shed 6 bases, J shed 7 bases, and the junction held 6 bases outside the gene matches. Germline V gene data show CDR1 as MNHEY and CDR2 as SMNVEV (reference sequence). There are 13 residues in the CDR3. The CDR3: CASSPQGLQPQHF. As DNA, the CDR3 is TGTGCCAGCAGCCCACAGGGGCTCCAGCCCCAGCATTTT.

In nucleotides, the CDR3 is TGTGCCAGCAGCCCTCGGGACTTCACAGATACGCAGTATTTT. It specifies CASSPRDFTDTQYF. The rearrangement links TRBV13 to TRBJ2-3; D may be TRBD2 (6 bases). CDR1 is PRHDT and CDR2 is FYEKMQ in the germline V gene (reference sequence). Trimming removed 5 bases from V and 2 bases from J, with 11 bases in between. This CDR3 is 14 amino acids long.

This chain connects TRBV6-5 to TRBJ2-7; 7 positions agree with TRBD1. This CDR3 comprises 14 residues. V trimming: 5 bases; J trimming: 3 bases; junction bases outside the gene matches: 7. CDR1 is MNHEY and CDR2 is SVGAGI in the germline V gene. The CDR3, as DNA: TGTGCCAGCAGTCGACAGGGCATCGGCTACGAGCAGTACTTC. Its protein is CASSRQGIGYEQYF.

CDR3 loop: CASSYGTSYNEQFF. DNA of the CDR3: TGTGCCAGCAGTTACGGGACTAGCTACAATGAGCAGTTCTTC. J is TRBJ2-1 and V is TRBV6-6; 8 positions agree with TRBD2. CDR1 and CDR2 (germline): MNHNY, SVGAGI (reference sequence). The ends lost 2 bases at V and 3 bases at J; junction bases unmatched: 0. This CDR3 contains 14 residues.

The chain combines TRBV7-2 with TRBJ1-2; unclear D gene. Deletions cut 4 bases from V and 8 bases from J, with 23 bases between. CDR1 is SGHTA, CDR2 FQGNSA, per germline. This CDR3 comprises 16 residues. The CDR3 here is CASSSYGGEGSRGYTF. DNA of the CDR3: TGTGCCAGCAGCTCCTACGGAGGAGAAGGGTCTAGGGGCTACACCTTC.

The chain carries TRBV6-5 and TRBJ1-1; tentatively, D is TRBD1 (5 bases). V shed 7 bases and J shed 1 base, with 10 bases lying between them. Looked up from germline, CDR1 is MNHEY and CDR2 is SVGAGI. The CDR3 consists of 13 residues. The CDR3 reads CASKWGGNTEAFF. The CDR3 DNA reads as TGTGCCAGCAAATGGGGGGGGAACACTGAAGCTTTCTTT.

This rearrangement joins TRBV4-3 to TRBJ2-3, with 9 bases that match TRBD2. Germline lookup yields CDR1 LGHNA and CDR2 YSLEER. This CDR3 comprises 16 residues. V lost 1 base to trimming and J lost 1 base; unmatched junction nucleotides: 3. The CDR3 bases are TGCGCCAGCAGCCAAGTCGCTAGCGGGGGCACAGATACGCAGTATTTT. It yields the protein CASSQVASGGTDTQYF.

CDR3 coding DNA: TGTGCCATCAGGGACAGGGGGCTGGGTGAAGCTTTCTTT. Amino acid sequence: CAIRDRGLGEAFF. This chain joins TRBV10-3 and TRBJ1-1; 11 bases line up with TRBD1. The CDR3 is 13 amino acids. With 6 bases clipped from V and 7 bases from J, the junction kept 4 bases outside the gene matches. In germline, CDR1 is ENHRY, CDR2 SYGVKD.

This chain connects TRBV3-1 (or the pseudogene TRBV3-2) to TRBJ1-1; 8 bases agree with TRBD1. V lost 4 bases to trimming and J lost 10 bases; unmatched junction nucleotides: 14. The CDR3 totals 15 residues. Germline values: CDR1 LGHDT, CDR2 YNNKEL (reference sequence). The chain's CDR3 is CASSLTTNRGGTAFF. The CDR3 DNA is TGTGCCAGCAGCCTGACAACAAACAGGGGGGGGACAGCTTTCTTT.

This clone appeared once. The chain carries TRBV6-2 or TRBV6-3 and TRBJ2-7, with TRBD2 matching over 12 bases. CDR3 length equals 16 residues. Losses at the gene ends were 2 bases for V and 4 bases for J; bases not matched to a gene: 6. Germline lookup yields CDR1 MNHEY and CDR2 SVGEGT. This CDR3 reads CASSYLAGGLKYEQYF. The CDR3 DNA sequence: TGTGCCAGCAGTTACCTAGCGGGGGGGCTGAAGTACGAGCAGTACTTC.

The rearrangement links TRBV23-1 to TRBJ2-6; 8 bases are a match to TRBD1. TRBV23-1 is an ORF, with its function uncertain. The CDR3 totals 18 residues. V lost 1 base, J lost 0 bases, and 5 bases stayed unmatched. The CDR3 here is CASSQYTGGDSGANVLTF. DNA of the CDR3: TGCGCCAGCAGTCAATATACAGGGGGAGACTCTGGGGCCAACGTCCTGACTTTC.

V and J are TRBV4-3 and TRBJ2-5; D perhaps matches TRBD2 (6 bases). V was clipped by 2 bases and J by 2 bases, with 12 bases between them. CDR3 length: 15 amino acids. From germline, CDR1 is LGHNA and CDR2 YSLEER. DNA of the CDR3: TGCGCCAGCAGCCAAAGGCTAGCGTGGCAAGAGACCCAGTACTTC. Its protein product is CASSQRLAWQETQYF.

This chain links TRBV7-2 with TRBJ2-5; D possibly corresponds to TRBD1 (6 bases). The V gene lost 1 base and the J gene lost 5 bases, with 11 bases spanning the gap. The V gene's germline CDR1 is SGHTA and CDR2 FQGNSA. This CDR3 comprises 14 residues. The CDR3 nucleotides read TGTGCCAGCAGCTTAGAAGGGGGTAGGGAGACCCAGTACTTC. Residues: CASSLEGGRETQYF.

V is TRBV25-1 and J is TRBJ1-1; D gene unclear. The CDR3 runs to 12 residues. V was clipped by 5 bases and J by 5 bases, with 9 bases between them. Per germline, CDR1 MGHDK and CDR2 SYGVNS. CDR3 DNA: TGTGCCAGCAGTCCCGGGGTTACTGAAGCTTTCTTT. Its protein product is CASSPGVTEAFF.

This clone was counted a single time. The chain couples TRBV25-1 to TRBJ1-5, with D hard to call. This CDR3 spans 15 amino acids. Germline CDR1 is MGHDK and CDR2 is SYGVNS. V was cut by 1 base and J by 3 bases, with 10 bases left in between. The DNA for the CDR3 is TGTGCCAGCAGTGAATCCGGCAGGCCCAATCAGCCCCAGCATTTT. This encodes CASSESGRPNQPQHF. The entire variable domain, with the rest obtained from reference TRBV25-1 and TRBJ1-5, is as follows: EADIYQTPRYLVIGTGKKITLECSQTMGHDKMYWYQQDPGMELHLIHYSYGVNSTEKGDLSSESTVSRIRTEHFPLTLESARPSHTSQYLCASSESGRPNQPQHFGDGTRLSIL.

The J gene is TRBJ1-1, the V gene TRBV7-3; D unclear. This CDR3 has 16 amino acids. The germline V gene encodes CDR1 SGHTA and CDR2 FQGTGA. V was cut by 6 bases and J by 1 base, with 18 bases left in between. In nucleotides, the CDR3 is TGTGCCAGCAGTTCCCTGAGCGGCAGACCGAACACTGAAGCTTTCTTT. Amino acid sequence: CASSSLSGRPNTEAFF.

This rearrangement joins TRBV6-5 to TRBJ1-1; perhaps TRBD1 as D (5 bases). This CDR3 is built from 14 residues. Germline CDR1 is MNHEY and CDR2 is SVGAGI. The V and J ends lost 7 bases and 6 bases respectively, with 18 bases between them. The CDR3 region is CASTQPGYNAEAFF. For the CDR3, the DNA is TGTGCCAGCACCCAACCAGGGTACAACGCTGAAGCTTTCTTT.

The chain couples TRBV3-1 (or the pseudogene TRBV3-2) to TRBJ2-1, with TRBD2 identical over 7 bases. The length of the CDR3 is 12 residues. With V trimmed by 3 bases and J by 10 bases, 3 bases remained unmatched. Germline CDR1 reads LGHDT; CDR2 reads YNNKEL (reference sequence). CDR3 coding DNA: TGTGCCAGCAGCCAGGCTAGCGGAGAGCAGTTCTTC. Its protein is CASSQASGEQFF.

CDR3 DNA sequence: TGCGCCAGCAGAAGGACAGCCACTAGCACAGATACGCAGTATTTT. Its translation is CASRRTATSTDTQYF. This chain joins TRBV10-2 and TRBJ2-3; D is possibly TRBD1 (6 bases). The CDR3 has 15 amino acids. V lost 6 bases and J 0 bases, leaving 13 bases between the germline ends. Germline assignment: CDR1 WSHSY and CDR2 SAAADI.

The chain uses TRBV6-5 and TRBJ2-3, with a weak D call TRBD2 (6 bases). There are 14 residues in the CDR3. Germline CDR1 MNHEY, CDR2 SVGAGI. V shed 3 bases and J shed 0 bases, with 7 bases lying between them. In DNA form, the CDR3 reads TGTGCCAGCAGTTATGGGGGGAGCACAGATACGCAGTATTTT. Translation: CASSYGGSTDTQYF.

This sequence joins TRBV19 and TRBJ2-7; 9 nucleotides align to TRBD1. CDR3 length equals 16 residues. Germline V gene lookup returns CDR1 LNHDA and CDR2 SQIVND (reference sequence). The junction had 9 bases not matched to a gene; V was cut back by 1 base and J by 5 bases. The CDR3 loop reads CASSIARGQGGHEQYF. CDR3 nucleotide sequence: TGTGCCAGTAGTATAGCTCGGGGACAGGGAGGCCACGAGCAGTACTTC.

The CDR3 sequence is CASSYGTKAKPGELFF. The CDR3 DNA is TGTGCCAGCAGTTACGGGACTAAGGCGAAACCCGGGGAGCTGTTTTTT. V is TRBV6-2 or TRBV6-3 and J is TRBJ2-2, with TRBD2 matching 7 bases. The CDR3 spans 16 residues. Germline V CDR1 and CDR2: MNHEY, SVGEGT. V lost 2 bases, J lost 6 bases, and 9 bases stayed unmatched.

V and J are TRBV11-3 and TRBJ2-5; 9 nucleotides match TRBD1. CDR3 length equals 15 residues. The trim removed 5 bases at V and 4 bases at J, leaving 8 bases unmatched. The germline gives CDR1 SGHNT, CDR2 YENEEA. The CDR3 sequence: CASSPGDRERETQYF. CDR3 nucleotide sequence: TGTGCCAGCAGCCCAGGGGACAGGGAAAGAGAGACCCAGTACTTC.